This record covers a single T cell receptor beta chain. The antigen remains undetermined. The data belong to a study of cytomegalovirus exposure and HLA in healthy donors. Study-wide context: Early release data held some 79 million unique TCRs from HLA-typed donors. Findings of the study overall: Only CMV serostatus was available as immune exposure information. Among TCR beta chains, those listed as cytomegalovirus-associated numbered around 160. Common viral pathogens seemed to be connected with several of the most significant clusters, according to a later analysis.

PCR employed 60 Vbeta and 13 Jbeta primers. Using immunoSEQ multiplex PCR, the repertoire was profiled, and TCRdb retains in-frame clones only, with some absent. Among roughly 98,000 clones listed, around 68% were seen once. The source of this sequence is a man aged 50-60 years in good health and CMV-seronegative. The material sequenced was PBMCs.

The CDR3 region is CASSSDRDNEQFF. The DNA for the CDR3 is TGTGCCAGCAGTTCCGACAGGGACAATGAGCAGTTCTTC. The V gene is TRBV27, the J gene TRBJ2-1; 7 bases match TRBD1. This CDR3 has 13 amino acids. Germline-derived CDR1 and CDR2 are MNHEY and SMNVEV (reference sequence). Trimming cost V 4 bases and J 5 bases; bases outside gene matches: 2.